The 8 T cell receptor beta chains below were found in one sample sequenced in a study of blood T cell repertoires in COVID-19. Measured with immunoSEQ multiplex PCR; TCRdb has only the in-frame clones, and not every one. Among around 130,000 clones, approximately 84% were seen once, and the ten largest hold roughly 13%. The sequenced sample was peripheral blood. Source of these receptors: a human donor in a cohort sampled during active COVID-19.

The CDR3: CATSRDGSGTDTQYF. CDR3 DNA: TGTGCCACCAGCAGAGATGGGTCGGGAACAGATACGCAGTATTTT. V is TRBV15 and J is TRBJ2-3; a possible D gene is TRBD2 (5 bases). Germline CDR1 is LNHNV and CDR2 is YYDKDF (reference sequence). This CDR3 is built from 15 residues. V gave up 0 bases and J gave up 3 bases, with 10 bases separating them.

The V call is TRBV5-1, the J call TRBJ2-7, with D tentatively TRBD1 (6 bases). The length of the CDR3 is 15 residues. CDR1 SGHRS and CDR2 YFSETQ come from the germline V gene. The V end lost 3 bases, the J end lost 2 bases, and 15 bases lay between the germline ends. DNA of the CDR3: TGCGCCAGCAGCTCCACCGGGACATCCGCCTACGAGCAGTACTTC. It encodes CASSSTGTSAYEQYF.

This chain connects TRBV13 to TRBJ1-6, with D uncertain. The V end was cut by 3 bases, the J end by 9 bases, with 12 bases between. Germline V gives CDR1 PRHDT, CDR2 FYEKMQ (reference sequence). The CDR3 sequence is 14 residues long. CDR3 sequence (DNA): TGTGCCAGCAGCTTGGGCCTCGGAGGTTCACCCCTCCACTTT. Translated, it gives CASSLGLGGSPLHF.

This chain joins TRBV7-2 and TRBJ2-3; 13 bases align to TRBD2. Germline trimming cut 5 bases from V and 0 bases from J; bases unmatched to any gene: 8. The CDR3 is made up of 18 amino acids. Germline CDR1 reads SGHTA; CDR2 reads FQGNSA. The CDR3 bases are TGTGCCAGCAGCCCACCAAGGACTAGCGGGGGAAGCACAGATACGCAGTATTTT. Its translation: CASSPPRTSGGSTDTQYF.

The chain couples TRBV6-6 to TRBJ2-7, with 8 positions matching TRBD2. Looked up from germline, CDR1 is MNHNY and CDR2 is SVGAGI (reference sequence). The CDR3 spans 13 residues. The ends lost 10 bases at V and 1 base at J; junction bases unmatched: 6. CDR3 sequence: CATGGTRSYEQYF. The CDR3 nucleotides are TGTGCCACGGGGGGGACTCGGTCCTACGAGCAGTACTTC.

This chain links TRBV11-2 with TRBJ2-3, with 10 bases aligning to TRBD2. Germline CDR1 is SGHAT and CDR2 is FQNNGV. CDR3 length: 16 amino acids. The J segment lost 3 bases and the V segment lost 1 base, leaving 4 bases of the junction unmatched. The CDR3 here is CASSLGAGGRTDTQYF. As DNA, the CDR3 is TGTGCCAGCAGCTTAGGAGCGGGGGGGCGAACAGATACGCAGTATTTT.

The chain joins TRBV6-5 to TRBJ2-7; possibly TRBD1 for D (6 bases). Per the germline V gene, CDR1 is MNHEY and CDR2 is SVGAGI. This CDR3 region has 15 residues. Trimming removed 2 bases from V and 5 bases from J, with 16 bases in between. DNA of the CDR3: TGTGCCAGCAGTTACGGGGGCCCCCCTGGAGACGAGCAGTACTTC. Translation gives CASSYGGPPGDEQYF.

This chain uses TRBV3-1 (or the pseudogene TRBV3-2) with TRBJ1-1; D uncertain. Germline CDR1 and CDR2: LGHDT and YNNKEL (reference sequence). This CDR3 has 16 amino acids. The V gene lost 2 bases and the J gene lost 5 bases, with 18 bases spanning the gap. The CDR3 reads CASSQRSRRRATEAFF. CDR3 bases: TGTGCCAGCAGCCAAAGGTCTCGTAGGAGGGCGACTGAAGCTTTCTTT.